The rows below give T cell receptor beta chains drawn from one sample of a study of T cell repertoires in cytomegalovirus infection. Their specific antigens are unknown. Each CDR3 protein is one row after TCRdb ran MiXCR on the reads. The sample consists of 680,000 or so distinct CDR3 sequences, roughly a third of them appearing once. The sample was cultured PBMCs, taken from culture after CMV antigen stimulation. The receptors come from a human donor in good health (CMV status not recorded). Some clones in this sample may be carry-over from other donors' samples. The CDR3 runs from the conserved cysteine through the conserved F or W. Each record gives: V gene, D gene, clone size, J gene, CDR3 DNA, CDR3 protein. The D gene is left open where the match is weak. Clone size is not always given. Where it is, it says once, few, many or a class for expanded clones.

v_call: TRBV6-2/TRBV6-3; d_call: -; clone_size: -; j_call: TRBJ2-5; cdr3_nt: TGTGCCAGCACCCGGGACTCGGGAGTGGGGACCCAGTACTTC; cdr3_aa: CASTRDSGVGTQYF
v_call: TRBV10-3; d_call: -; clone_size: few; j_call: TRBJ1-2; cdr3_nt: TGTGCCACTACAACAGCGGAGGATGGCTACACCTTC; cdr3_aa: CATTTAEDGYTF
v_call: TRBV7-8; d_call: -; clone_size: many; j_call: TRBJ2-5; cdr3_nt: TGTGCCAGCAGCCTAGAGGGGTGGGAGACCCAGTACTTC; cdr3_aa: CASSLEGWETQYF
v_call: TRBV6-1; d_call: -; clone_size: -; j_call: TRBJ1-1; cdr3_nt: TGTGCCAGCAGTGAAATCAACAGCAACACTGAAGCTTTCTTT; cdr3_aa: CASSEINSNTEAFF
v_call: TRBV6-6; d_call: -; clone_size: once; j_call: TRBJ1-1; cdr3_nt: TGTGCCAGCAGTTACAATGAAGGGCTGAACACTGAAGCTTTCTTT; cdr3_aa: CASSYNEGLNTEAFF
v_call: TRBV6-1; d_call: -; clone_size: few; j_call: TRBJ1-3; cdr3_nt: TGTGCCAGCAGTGAAGCCCCCGGGTCTGGAAACACCATATATTTT; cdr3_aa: CASSEAPGSGNTIYF
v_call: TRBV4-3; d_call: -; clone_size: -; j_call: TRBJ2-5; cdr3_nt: TGCGCCAGCAGCCAAGATCTTAGAGGGACGTATCGGACCCAGTACTTC; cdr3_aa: CASSQDLRGTYRTQYF
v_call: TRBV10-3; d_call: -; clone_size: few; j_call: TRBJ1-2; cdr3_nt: TGTGCCATCAGTGAGAACGAAGAAGCTAACTATGGCTACACCTTC; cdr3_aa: CAISENEEANYGYTF
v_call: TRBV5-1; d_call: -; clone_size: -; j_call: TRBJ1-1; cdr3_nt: TGCGCCAGCAGCCCGTCGGGACACCCTAACACTGAAGCTTTCTTT; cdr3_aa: CASSPSGHPNTEAFF
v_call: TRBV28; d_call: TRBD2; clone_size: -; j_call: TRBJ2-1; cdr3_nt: TGTGCCAGCAGTTTATCGCGGGGGGACTACAATGAGCAGCTCTTC; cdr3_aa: CASSLSRGDYNEQLF
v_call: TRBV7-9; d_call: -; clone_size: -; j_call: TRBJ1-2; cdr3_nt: TGTGCCAGCAGCTTAGCGTGGCGTAACTATGGCTACACCTTC; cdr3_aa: CASSLAWRNYGYTF
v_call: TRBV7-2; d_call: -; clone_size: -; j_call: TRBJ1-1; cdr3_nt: TGTGTCAGCAGCTTACGTCGGCAGGTGAACACTGAAGCTTTCTTT; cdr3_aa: CVSSLRRQVNTEAFF
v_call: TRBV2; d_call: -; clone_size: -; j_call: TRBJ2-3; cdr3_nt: TGTGCCAGCAGTGAAGCCCCTCGGTTGGATACGCAGTATTTT; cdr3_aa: CASSEAPRLDTQYF
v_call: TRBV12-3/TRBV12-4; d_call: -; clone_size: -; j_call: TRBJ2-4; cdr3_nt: TGTGCCAGCAGTGGCCTCGAGTCAGCCAAAAACATTCAGTACTTC; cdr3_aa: CASSGLESAKNIQYF
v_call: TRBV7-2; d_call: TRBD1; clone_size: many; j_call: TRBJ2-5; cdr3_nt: TGTGCCAGCAGCTTAACCGGACAGGGCCCGGGGACCCAGTACTTC; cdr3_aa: CASSLTGQGPGTQYF
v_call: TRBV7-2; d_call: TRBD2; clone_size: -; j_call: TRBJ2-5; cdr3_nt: TGTGCCAGCAGTACCGGACTAGCGGGGACGACCCAGTACTTC; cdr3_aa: CASSTGLAGTTQYF
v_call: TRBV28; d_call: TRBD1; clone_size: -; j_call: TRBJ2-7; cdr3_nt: TGTGCCAGCAGACTGCCAGGGGGTACCTACGAGCAGTACTTC; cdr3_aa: CASRLPGGTYEQYF
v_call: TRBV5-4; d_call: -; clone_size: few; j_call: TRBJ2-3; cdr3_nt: TGTGCCAGCAGCGACCAGGGGCCAAATACGCAGTATTTT; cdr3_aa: CASSDQGPNTQYF
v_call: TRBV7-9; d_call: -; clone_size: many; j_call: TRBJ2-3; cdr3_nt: TGTGCCAGCAGCTTAAGACATAGCACAGATACGCAGTATTTT; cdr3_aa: CASSLRHSTDTQYF
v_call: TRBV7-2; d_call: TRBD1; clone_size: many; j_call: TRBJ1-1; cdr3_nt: TGTGCCAGCAGACAACCGGGACAGGGCTCTGAAGCTTTCTTT; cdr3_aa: CASRQPGQGSEAFF
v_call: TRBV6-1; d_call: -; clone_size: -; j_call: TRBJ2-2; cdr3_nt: TGTGCCAGCATAGGACGAAGAGGAACGAACACCGGGGAGCTGTTTTTT; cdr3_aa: CASIGRRGTNTGELFF
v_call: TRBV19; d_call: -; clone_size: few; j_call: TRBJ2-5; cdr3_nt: TGTGCCAGTAGTATCACCGGTAAAGAGACCCAGTACTTC; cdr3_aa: CASSITGKETQYF
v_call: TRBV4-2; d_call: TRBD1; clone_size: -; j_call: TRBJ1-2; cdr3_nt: TGTGCCAGCAGCCAACCCAGGGCAGGGGGAACGGGCTACACCTTC; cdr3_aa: CASSQPRAGGTGYTF
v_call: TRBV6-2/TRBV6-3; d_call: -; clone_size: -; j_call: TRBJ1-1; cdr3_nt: TGTGCCAGCAGTTACCCGGTATCCCCGAACACTGAAGCTTTCTTT; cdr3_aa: CASSYPVSPNTEAFF
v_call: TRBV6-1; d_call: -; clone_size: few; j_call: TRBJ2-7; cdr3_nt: TGTGCCACTGATCCTTTACCCAGGGAGTTGAGGGAGCAGTACTTC; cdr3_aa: CATDPLPRELREQYF
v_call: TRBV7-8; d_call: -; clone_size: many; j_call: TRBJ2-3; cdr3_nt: TGTGCCAGCAGCTTCAGTTCTAGCACAGATACGCAGTATTTT; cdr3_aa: CASSFSSSTDTQYF
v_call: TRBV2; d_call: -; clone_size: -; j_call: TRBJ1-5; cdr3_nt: TGTGCCAGCAGTGAGGGGACCCAGGTATTCCAGCCCCAGCATTTT; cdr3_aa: CASSEGTQVFQPQHF
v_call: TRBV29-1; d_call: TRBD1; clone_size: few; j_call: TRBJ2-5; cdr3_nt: TGCAGCGTACCGACAGGGGGTGCAGAGACCCAGTACTTC; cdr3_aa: CSVPTGGAETQYF
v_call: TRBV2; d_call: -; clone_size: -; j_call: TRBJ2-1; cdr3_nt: TGTGCCAGCAGTGAATTCGGGGGCTCATACAATGAGCAGTTCTTC; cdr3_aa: CASSEFGGSYNEQFF
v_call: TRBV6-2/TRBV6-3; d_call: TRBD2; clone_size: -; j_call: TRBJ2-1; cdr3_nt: TGTGCCAGCAGACCTACCGGGACTAGCGGGAGGGCCTGGAATGAGCAGTTCTTC; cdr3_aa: CASRPTGTSGRAWNEQFF
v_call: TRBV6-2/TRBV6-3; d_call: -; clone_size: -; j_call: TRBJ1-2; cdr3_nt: TGTGCCAGCAGTTACGACACTCTGGGCTACACCTTC; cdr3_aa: CASSYDTLGYTF